Below, 21 T cell receptor beta chains from the same sample are listed, as sequenced in a study of blood T cell repertoires in COVID-19. Method: immunoSEQ multiplex PCR; TCRdb's copy keeps in-frame clones and lacks some. This repertoire shows 140,000 to 150,000 clones, 75% to 90% found once; its top ten account for under 3.5%. The specimen sequenced was peripheral blood. The receptors were sampled from a woman aged 55-75 years with active COVID-19.

The V and J genes are TRBV28 and TRBJ2-2; 9 nucleotides align to TRBD1. From germline, CDR1 is MDHEN and CDR2 SYDVKM. The CDR3 sequence is 16 residues long. Germline trimming cut 7 bases from V and 2 bases from J; bases unmatched to any gene: 8. In DNA form, the CDR3 reads TGTGCCAGCACCCAAACAGGGGGCCTAAACACCGGGGAGCTGTTTTTT. Encoded protein: CASTQTGGLNTGELFF.

The chain links TRBV19 to TRBJ1-5; D uncertain. CDR3 length: 15 amino acids. Germline V lookup: CDR1 LNHDA, CDR2 SQIVND (reference sequence). The V and J ends lost 3 bases and 2 bases respectively, with 11 bases between them. The CDR3, as DNA: TGTGCCAGTAGTATTTCGGGGAAGGGCAATCAGCCCCAGCATTTT. Its translation: CASSISGKGNQPQHF.

The chain links TRBV6-5 to TRBJ2-5; D is possibly TRBD2 (5 bases). Germline loops: CDR1 MNHEY, CDR2 SVGAGI. Trimming cost V 4 bases and J 5 bases, with 14 bases left between them. The CDR3 sequence is 14 residues long. Here the CDR3 reads CASSSLALMETQYF. CDR3 nucleotides: TGTGCCAGCAGTTCCCTAGCTCTTATGGAGACCCAGTACTTC.

The V and J genes are TRBV7-2 and TRBJ2-7; D remains ambiguous. The V and J ends lost 5 bases and 3 bases respectively, with 11 bases between them. This CDR3 has 13 residues. Germline V CDR1 and CDR2: SGHTA, FQGNSA. The CDR3 region is CASSPRIFYEQYF. The DNA of the CDR3 is TGTGCCAGCAGCCCGAGGATCTTCTACGAGCAGTACTTC.

The V call is TRBV29-1, the J call TRBJ2-1; 7 bases align to TRBD2. The CDR3 covers 13 residues. V shed 4 bases, J shed 0 bases, and the junction held 0 bases outside the gene matches. Per the germline V gene, CDR1 is SQVTM and CDR2 is ANQGSEA. CDR3 DNA sequence: TGCAGCGTTGGGACTAGCTCCTACAATGAGCAGTTCTTC. It specifies CSVGTSSYNEQFF.

This rearrangement joins TRBV6-5 to TRBJ2-1; D is ambiguous. The V end was cut by 0 bases, the J end by 10 bases, with 10 bases between. CDR1 is MNHEY, CDR2 SVGAGI, per germline. The CDR3 length is 13 residues. CDR3 in amino acids: CASSYSSSLEQFF. CDR3 coding DNA: TGTGCCAGCAGTTACTCCTCTTCTTTGGAGCAGTTCTTC.

The chain joins TRBV6-6 to TRBJ2-3; possibly TRBD1 for D (5 bases). Germline V CDR1 and CDR2: MNHNY, SVGAGI (reference sequence). Deletions cut 4 bases from V and 5 bases from J, with 10 bases between. CDR3 size: 13 residues. CDR3 in amino acids: CASSFQGKDTQYF. The CDR3 DNA sequence: TGTGCCAGCAGTTTCCAGGGTAAAGATACGCAGTATTTT.

V and J are TRBV28 and TRBJ1-2; D is ambiguous. Trimming left V 3 bases short and J 8 bases short, with 13 bases between. In germline, CDR1 is MDHEN, CDR2 SYDVKM. This CDR3 region has 13 residues. Here the CDR3 reads CASSFLEPGGYTF. Here the CDR3 DNA reads TGTGCCAGCAGTTTCCTCGAACCTGGCGGCTACACCTTC.

The rearrangement links TRBV2 to TRBJ2-5, with D tentatively TRBD2 (6 bases). This CDR3 has 14 residues. From germline, CDR1 is SNHLY and CDR2 FYNNEI. V lost 7 bases, J lost 1 base, and 13 bases lay in between. CDR3 bases: TGTGCCAGCATTCGGGACTCACTCCAAGAGACCCAGTACTTC. Translating gives CASIRDSLQETQYF.

In its sample, this clone was seen a few times. The gene calls are TRBV27 and TRBJ2-7, with D tentatively TRBD1 (5 bases). The V end was cut by 5 bases, the J end by 3 bases, with 20 bases between. The CDR3 sequence is 16 residues long. CDR1 and CDR2 from the germline V gene are MNHEY and SMNVEV (reference sequence). CDR3 protein: CASSPTDSLSIYEQYF. CDR3 nucleotides: TGTGCCAGCAGTCCCACCGACAGCCTATCTATCTACGAGCAGTACTTC.

This clone was seen more than once but under ten times. The chain uses TRBV6-2 or TRBV6-3 and TRBJ2-1; TRBD2 aligns across 7 bases. Germline V lookup: CDR1 MNHEY, CDR2 SVGEGT. The CDR3 covers 14 residues. Losses at the gene ends were 5 bases for V and 4 bases for J; bases not matched to a gene: 5. The CDR3 coding sequence is TGTGCCAGCAGTACGCGGGAGTTTTACAATGAGCAGTTCTTC. This codes for CASSTREFYNEQFF.

With regard to this clone: The junction and the germline gene differ at one end; a read error may be behind it. This rearrangement joins TRBV18 to TRBJ1-4; the D gene is possibly TRBD1 (5 bases). CDR1 is KGHSH and CDR2 is LQKENI in the germline V gene. This CDR3 comprises 15 residues. CDR3 bases: TGTGCCAACTCACCATACAGGAAGACGGATGAAAAACTGTTTTTT. This translates into CANSPYRKTDEKLFF.

This chain links TRBV7-3 with TRBJ2-2; D might be TRBD2 (6 bases). Trimming removed 5 bases at V and 8 bases at J, with 21 bases between. Germline values: CDR1 SGHTA, CDR2 FQGTGA. This CDR3 region has 16 residues. The CDR3 sequence: CASSPQPGLSSGELFF. The CDR3 DNA is TGTGCCAGCAGCCCCCAACCGGGACTTTCGTCTGGGGAGCTGTTTTTT.

This clone was observed a single time. The rearrangement uses TRBV21-1 and TRBJ2-1; TRBD2, the table's D call, lacks a check against the DNA. TRBV21-1 counts as a pseudogene. The CDR3 consists of 17 residues. CDR3 amino acids: CASSKDCPVIRNNEQFF. DNA of the CDR3: TGTGCCAGCAGCAAGGACTGTCCGGTAATTAGGAACAATGAGCAGTTCTTC.

This chain joins TRBV10-3 and TRBJ2-3, with 7 positions matching TRBD1. With 5 bases clipped from V and 4 bases from J, the junction kept 0 bases outside the gene matches. CDR1 and CDR2 from the germline V gene are ENHRY and SYGVKD. The CDR3 contains 12 residues. CDR3 nucleotides: TGTGCCATCAGTCAGGGGGCAGATACGCAGTATTTT. Translation: CAISQGADTQYF.

The chain joins TRBV30 to TRBJ2-1; TRBD2 matches 12 bases. After removal of 0 bases from V and 4 bases from J, the junction contained 4 bases not matched to a gene. The CDR3 runs 16 residues. Germline values: CDR1 GTSNPN, CDR2 SVGIG (reference sequence). The CDR3 here is CAWSVLLAGGYNEQFF. CDR3 DNA sequence: TGTGCCTGGAGTGTACTCCTAGCGGGAGGGTACAATGAGCAGTTCTTC.

V gene TRBV4-3 combines with J gene TRBJ2-1; 12 nucleotides align to TRBD2. From germline, CDR1 is LGHNA and CDR2 YSLEER. The CDR3 consists of 16 residues. J was trimmed by 5 bases and V by 3 bases; bases with no gene match: 5. CDR3 DNA sequence: TGCGCCAGCAGCCACCCCGGACTAGCGGGGAACAATGAGCAGTTCTTC. It encodes CASSHPGLAGNNEQFF.

This sequence joins TRBV18 and TRBJ2-3; 7 bases line up with TRBD1. The CDR3 consists of 16 residues. The V gene's germline CDR1 is KGHSH and CDR2 LQKENI. V lost 8 bases to trimming and J lost 2 bases; unmatched junction nucleotides: 13. The CDR3, as DNA: TGTGCCAGCCTAATCTATCCCGGGACAGACACAGATACGCAGTATTTT. It codes for CASLIYPGTDTDTQYF.

This clone has a handful of counts. This chain joins TRBV18 and TRBJ2-1; possible D gene TRBD1, 6 bases. V lost 0 bases and J 11 bases, leaving 11 bases between the germline ends. Germline CDR1 reads KGHSH; CDR2 reads LQKENI. The CDR3 is 13 residues long. The CDR3 protein is CASSPPDRNKQFF. CDR3 nucleotides: TGTGCCAGCTCACCACCAGACAGGAACAAGCAGTTCTTC.

The chain links TRBV5-4 to TRBJ2-3, with 7 nucleotides matching TRBD2. V shed 2 bases, J shed 4 bases, and the junction held 4 bases outside the gene matches. This CDR3 region has 14 residues. Germline loops: CDR1 SGHNT, CDR2 YYREEE (reference sequence). This CDR3 is CASSLRLAADTQYF. In nucleotides, the CDR3 is TGTGCCAGCAGCTTAAGACTAGCAGCAGATACGCAGTATTTT.

The genes are TRBV5-4 and TRBJ2-7, with a tentative D call TRBD1 (6 bases). This CDR3 is 15 amino acids long. Germline V lookup: CDR1 SGHNT, CDR2 YYREEE (reference sequence). The V and J ends lost 3 bases and 3 bases respectively, with 16 bases between them. The DNA for the CDR3 is TGTGCCAGCAGCTCTGGGCAGGGGTTATTCTACGAGCAGTACTTC. Its protein product is CASSSGQGLFYEQYF.